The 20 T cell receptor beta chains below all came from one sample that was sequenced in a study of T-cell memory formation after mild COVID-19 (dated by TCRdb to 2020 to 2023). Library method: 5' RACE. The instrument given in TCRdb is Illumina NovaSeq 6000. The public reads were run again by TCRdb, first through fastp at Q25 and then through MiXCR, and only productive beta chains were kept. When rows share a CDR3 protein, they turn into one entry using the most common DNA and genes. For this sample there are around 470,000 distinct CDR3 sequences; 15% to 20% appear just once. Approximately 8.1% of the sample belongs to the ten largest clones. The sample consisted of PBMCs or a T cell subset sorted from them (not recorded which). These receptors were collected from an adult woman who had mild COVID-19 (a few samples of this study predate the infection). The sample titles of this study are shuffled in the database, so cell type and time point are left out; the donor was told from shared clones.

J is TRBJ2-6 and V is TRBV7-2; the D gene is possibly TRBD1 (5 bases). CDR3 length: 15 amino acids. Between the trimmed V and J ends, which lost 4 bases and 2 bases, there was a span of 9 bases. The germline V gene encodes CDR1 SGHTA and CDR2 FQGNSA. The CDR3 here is CASSSLGPGANVLTF. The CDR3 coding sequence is TGTGCCAGCAGCTCTTTGGGGCCTGGGGCCAACGTCCTGACTTTC. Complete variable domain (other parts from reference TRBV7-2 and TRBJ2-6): GAGVSQSPSNKVTEKGKDVELRCDPISGHTALYWYRQSLGQGLEFLIYFQGNSAPDKSGLPSDRFSAERTGGSVSTLTIQRTQQEDSAVYLCASSSLGPGANVLTFGAGSRLTVL.

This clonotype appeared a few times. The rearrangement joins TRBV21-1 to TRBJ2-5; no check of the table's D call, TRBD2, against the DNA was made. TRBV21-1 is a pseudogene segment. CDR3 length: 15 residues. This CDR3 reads CARSGSGSRKETQYF. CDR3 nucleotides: TGTGCCAGAAGTGGTAGCGGGAGCCGGAAAGAGACCCAGTACTTC.

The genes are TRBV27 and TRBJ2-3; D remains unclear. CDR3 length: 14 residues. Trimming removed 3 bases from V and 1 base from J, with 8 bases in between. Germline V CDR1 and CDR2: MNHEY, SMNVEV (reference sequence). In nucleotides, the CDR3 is TGTGCCAGCAGTTTCAGGAGCCGCACAGATACGCAGTATTTT. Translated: CASSFRSRTDTQYF.

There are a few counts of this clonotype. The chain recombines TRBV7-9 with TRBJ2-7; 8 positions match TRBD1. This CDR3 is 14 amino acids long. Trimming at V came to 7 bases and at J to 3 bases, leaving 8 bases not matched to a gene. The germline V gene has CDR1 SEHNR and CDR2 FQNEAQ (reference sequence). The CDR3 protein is CASTRQGAYYEQYF. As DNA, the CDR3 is TGTGCCAGCACTCGGCAGGGGGCTTACTACGAGCAGTACTTC.

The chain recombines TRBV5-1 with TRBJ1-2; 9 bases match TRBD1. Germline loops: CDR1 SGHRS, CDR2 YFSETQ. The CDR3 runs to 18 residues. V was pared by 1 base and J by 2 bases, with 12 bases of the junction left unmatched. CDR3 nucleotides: TGCGCCAGCAGCTTGCACCGACAGGGGGTAGGGGAAAACTATGGCTACACCTTC. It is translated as CASSLHRQGVGENYGYTF.

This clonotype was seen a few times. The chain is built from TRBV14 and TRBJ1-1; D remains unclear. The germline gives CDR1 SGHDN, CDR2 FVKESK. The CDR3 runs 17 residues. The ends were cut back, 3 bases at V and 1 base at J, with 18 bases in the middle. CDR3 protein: CASSHNGQRARNTEAFF. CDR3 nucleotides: TGTGCCAGCAGCCACAACGGGCAAAGGGCAAGGAACACTGAAGCTTTCTTT.

The CDR3 coding sequence is TGCAGTGCTAGGGGTTTTCGAAATCAGCCCCAGCATTTT. It specifies CSARGFRNQPQHF. This chain links TRBV20-1 with TRBJ1-5; the D is unclear. From germline, CDR1 is DFQATT and CDR2 SNEGSKA (reference sequence). The V end lost 3 bases, the J end lost 4 bases, and 10 bases lay between the germline ends. This CDR3 spans 13 amino acids.

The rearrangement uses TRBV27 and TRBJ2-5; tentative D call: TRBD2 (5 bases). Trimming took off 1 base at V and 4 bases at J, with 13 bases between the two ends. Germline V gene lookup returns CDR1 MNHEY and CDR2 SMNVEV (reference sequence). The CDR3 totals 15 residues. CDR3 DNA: TGTGCCAGCAGTTTATATCGGGGTTTACGAGAGACCCAGTACTTC. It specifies CASSLYRGLRETQYF.

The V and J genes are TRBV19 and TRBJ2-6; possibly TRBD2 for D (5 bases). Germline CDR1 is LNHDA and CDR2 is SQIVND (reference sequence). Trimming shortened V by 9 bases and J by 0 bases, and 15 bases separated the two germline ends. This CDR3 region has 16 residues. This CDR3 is CASNILGSSGANVLTF. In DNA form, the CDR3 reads TGTGCCAGCAATATCCTTGGGAGCTCTGGGGCCAACGTCCTGACTTTC.

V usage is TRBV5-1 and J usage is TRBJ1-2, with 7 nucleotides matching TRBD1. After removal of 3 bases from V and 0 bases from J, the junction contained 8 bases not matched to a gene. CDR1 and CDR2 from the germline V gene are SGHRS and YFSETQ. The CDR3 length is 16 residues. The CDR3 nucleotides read TGCGCCAGCAGCTCGTTTCCACAGGGGACTAACTATGGCTACACCTTC. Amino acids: CASSSFPQGTNYGYTF.

CDR3 coding DNA: TGTGCCAGCAGTTACCTGACTATCTACGAGCAGTACTTC. Translated, it gives CASSYLTIYEQYF. V gene TRBV6-2 or TRBV6-3 combines with J gene TRBJ2-7, with a tentative D call TRBD2 (5 bases). The germline V gene encodes CDR1 MNHEY and CDR2 SVGEGT. Trimming left V 2 bases short and J 3 bases short, with 8 bases between. The CDR3 totals 13 residues.

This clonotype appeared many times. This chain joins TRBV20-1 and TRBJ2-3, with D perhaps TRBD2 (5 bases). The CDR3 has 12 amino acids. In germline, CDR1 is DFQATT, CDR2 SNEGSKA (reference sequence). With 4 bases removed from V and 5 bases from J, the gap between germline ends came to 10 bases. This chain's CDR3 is CSANTRGDTQYF. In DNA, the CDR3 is TGCAGTGCTAACACCCGGGGAGATACGCAGTATTTT.

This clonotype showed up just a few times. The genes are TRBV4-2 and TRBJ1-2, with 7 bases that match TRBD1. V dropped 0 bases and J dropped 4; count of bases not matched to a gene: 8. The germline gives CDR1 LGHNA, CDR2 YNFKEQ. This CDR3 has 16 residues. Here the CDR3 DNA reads TGTGCCAGCAGCCAAGACCAACCCGGGACAGCCTATGGCTACACCTTC. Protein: CASSQDQPGTAYGYTF.

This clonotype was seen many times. CDR3 DNA sequence: TGTGCCAGCAGCTTAGTTGGCAGTTACTCTGGGGCCAACGTCCTGACTTTC. Residues: CASSLVGSYSGANVLTF. The gene calls are TRBV7-2 and TRBJ2-6, with D unclear. Trimming left V 1 base short and J 0 bases short, with 10 bases between. This CDR3 has 17 residues. In germline, CDR1 is SGHTA, CDR2 FQGNSA.

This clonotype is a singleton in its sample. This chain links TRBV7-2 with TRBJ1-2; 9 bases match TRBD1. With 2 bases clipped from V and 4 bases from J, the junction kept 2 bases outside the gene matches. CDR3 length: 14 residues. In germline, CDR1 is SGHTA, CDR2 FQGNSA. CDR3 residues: CASSLRGQGYGYTF. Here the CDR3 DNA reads TGTGCCAGCAGCTTAAGGGGACAGGGCTATGGCTACACCTTC. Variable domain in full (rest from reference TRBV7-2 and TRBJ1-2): GAGVSQSPSNKVTEKGKDVELRCDPISGHTALYWYRQSLGQGLEFLIYFQGNSAPDKSGLPSDRFSAERTGGSVSTLTIQRTQQEDSAVYLCASSLRGQGYGYTFGSGTRLTVV.

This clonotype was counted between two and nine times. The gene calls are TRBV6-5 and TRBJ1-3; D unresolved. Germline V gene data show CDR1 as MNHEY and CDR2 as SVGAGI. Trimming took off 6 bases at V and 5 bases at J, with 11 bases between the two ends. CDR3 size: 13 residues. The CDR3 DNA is TGTGCCAGCAGGGCCGGGGAGAGAAACACCATATATTTT. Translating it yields CASRAGERNTIYF.

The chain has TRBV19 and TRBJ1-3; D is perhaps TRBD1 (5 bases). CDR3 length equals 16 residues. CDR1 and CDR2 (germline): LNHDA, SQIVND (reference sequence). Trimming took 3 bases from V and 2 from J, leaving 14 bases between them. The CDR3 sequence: CASSMMGTITGNTIYF. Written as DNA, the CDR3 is TGTGCCAGTAGTATGATGGGGACGATCACTGGAAACACCATATATTTT.

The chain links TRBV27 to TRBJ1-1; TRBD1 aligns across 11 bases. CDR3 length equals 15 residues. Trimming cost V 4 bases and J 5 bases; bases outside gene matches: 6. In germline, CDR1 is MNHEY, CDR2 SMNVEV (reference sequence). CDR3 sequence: CASSSGQGARTEAFF. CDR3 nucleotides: TGTGCCAGCAGTTCAGGACAGGGGGCGAGGACTGAAGCTTTCTTT.

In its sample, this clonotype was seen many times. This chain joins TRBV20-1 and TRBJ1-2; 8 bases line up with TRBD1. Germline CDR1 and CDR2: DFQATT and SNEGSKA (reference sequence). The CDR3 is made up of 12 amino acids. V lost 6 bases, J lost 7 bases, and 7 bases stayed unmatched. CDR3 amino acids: CSASRGQGGYTF. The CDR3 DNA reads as TGCAGTGCGAGCAGGGGGCAGGGTGGCTACACCTTC.

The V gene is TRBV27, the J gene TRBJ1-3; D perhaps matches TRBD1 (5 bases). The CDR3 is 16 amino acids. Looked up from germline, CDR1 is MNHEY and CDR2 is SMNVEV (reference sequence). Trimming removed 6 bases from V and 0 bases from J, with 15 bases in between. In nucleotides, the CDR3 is TGTGCCAGCAGAAAATACAGGTACCCCTCTGGAAACACCATATATTTT. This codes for CASRKYRYPSGNTIYF.